A single sample is the source of the 5 T cell receptor beta chains below, sequenced in a study of cytomegalovirus exposure and HLA in healthy donors. The PCR ran on 60 Vbeta and 13 Jbeta primers. Sequencing was performed with immunoSEQ multiplex PCR; in TCRdb, only in-frame clones are kept and a portion is missing. The sample has 120,000 to 150,000 clones, 79% seen once. The source material was PBMCs. The source of these receptors is a woman in her thirties or forties in good health and CMV-seropositive.

The chain employs TRBV5-5 and TRBJ1-5; 12 nucleotides align to TRBD1. Germline loops: CDR1 SGHKS, CDR2 YYEKEE (reference sequence). The J segment lost 7 bases and the V segment lost 4 bases, leaving 9 bases of the junction unmatched. CDR3 length: 16 residues. Here the CDR3 reads CASSRDRGQVIQPQHF. The CDR3 DNA is TGTGCCAGCAGCCGGGACAGGGGGCAAGTCATCCAGCCCCAGCATTTT.

J is TRBJ2-3 and V is TRBV25-1, with D uncertain. This CDR3 has 15 residues. The V gene's germline CDR1 is MGHDK and CDR2 SYGVNS. Trimming stripped 3 bases from V and 8 bases from J, with 18 bases between. The CDR3 region is CASSDTLISSITQYF. The CDR3 nucleotides are TGTGCCAGCAGTGATACCCTGATCTCGAGTATTACGCAGTATTTT.

V is TRBV9 and J is TRBJ2-2; no clear D gene. The CDR3 is 11 residues long. The germline CDR1 and CDR2 sequences are SGDLS and YYNGEE. Trimming removed 3 bases from V and 6 bases from J, with 3 bases in between. The chain's CDR3 is CASSAPGELFF. The CDR3, as DNA: TGTGCCAGCAGCGCTCCCGGGGAGCTGTTTTTT.

V usage is TRBV6-6 and J usage is TRBJ1-1, with D perhaps TRBD1 (5 bases). The CDR3 covers 14 residues. Trimming took 6 bases from V and 1 from J, leaving 12 bases between them. The germline V gene has CDR1 MNHNY and CDR2 SVGAGI (reference sequence). The CDR3 DNA follows: TGTGCCAGCAGACCTACCGACAGGAACACTGAAGCTTTCTTT. Translation: CASRPTDRNTEAFF.

The genes are TRBV30 and TRBJ2-3; TRBD1 matches at 8 bases. V shed 4 bases and J 4 bases; nucleotides not matched to a gene: 7. Germline V gene sequence: CDR1 GTSNPN, CDR2 SVGIG (reference sequence). This CDR3 is 14 amino acids long. The CDR3 sequence is CAWTQQGVADTQYF. CDR3 sequence (DNA): TGTGCCTGGACCCAACAGGGGGTGGCAGATACGCAGTATTTT.